This TCR beta chain was identified during a study of blood T cell repertoires in COVID-19. Authors' analysis steps: Estimation of nucleated cell counts relied on the amplification of reference gene primers. Profiling relied on immunoSEQ multiplex PCR, and the TCRdb table lists in-frame clones only, not all of them. V and J calls and clone size follow that table, whereas D and trimming were derived from the DNA. The table includes 45,000 to 55,000 clones, 90% detected once. Sequenced: peripheral blood. The source is a human donor in a cohort sampled during active COVID-19.

The CDR3 here is CASSQGPASSYNEQFF. CDR3 DNA: TGTGCCAGCAGCCAAGGCCCTGCCAGCTCCTACAATGAGCAGTTCTTC. V usage is TRBV3-1 (or the pseudogene TRBV3-2) and J usage is TRBJ2-1; unclear D gene. The V end was cut by 1 base, the J end by 0 bases, with 10 bases between. CDR1 LGHDT and CDR2 YNNKEL come from the germline V gene (reference sequence). This CDR3 region has 16 residues.